A selection of T cell receptor beta chains follows, all from one sample in a study of T cell responses to AZD1222 COVID-19 vaccine. Assay used: immunoSEQ multiplex PCR; TCRdb lists only in-frame clones, some missing. The sample lists roughly 150,000 clones, more than 90% occurring once. Sequences were derived from peripheral blood, sampled on day 0 of AZD1222 vaccination. All receptors derive from an adult in good health. Each CDR3 is given with its conserved first and last residue. D genes are given only for firm matches. The size of a clone is reported for some rows only, either as once, few or many, or as a class for expanded clones.

V gene	clone size	J gene	D gene	CDR3 DNA	CDR3 protein
TRBV5-1	NA	TRBJ2-7	NA	TGCGCCAGCAGCTTGGCCTCGGCGGGGGCCGAGCAGTACTTC	CASSLASAGAEQYF
TRBV21-1	NA	TRBJ1-6	NA	TGTGCCAGCAGCAAAACGCAGGGTTCCTCCTATAATTCACCCCTCCACTTT	CASSKTQGSSYNSPLHF
TRBV27	NA	TRBJ2-7	NA	TGTGCCAGCAGTTTCCGACAGGCTTCCTACGAGCAGTACTTC	CASSFRQASYEQYF
TRBV6-1	NA	TRBJ1-5	NA	TGTGCCAGCAGTGAAGTGGGGATAAGCAATCAGCCCCAGCATTTT	CASSEVGISNQPQHF
TRBV11-2	NA	TRBJ1-1	TRBD1	TGTGCCAGCAGCACGTTAGGGGAAGGGACAGGGGGCCATACTGAAGCTTTCTTT	CASSTLGEGTGGHTEAFF
TRBV6-1	once	TRBJ1-1	NA	TGTGCCAGCAGTGAATGGTGGGGAACAGTGAACACTGAAGCTTTCTTT	CASSEWWGTVNTEAFF
TRBV5-1	NA	TRBJ1-1	NA	TGCGCCAGCGCGCTGACTGTGAACACTGAAGCTTTCTTT	CASALTVNTEAFF
TRBV3-1/TRBV3-2	NA	TRBJ1-4	TRBD1	TGTGCCAGCAGCCAAGGGTTTCCGGGACAGGGATTTAATGAAAAACTGTTTTTT	CASSQGFPGQGFNEKLFF
TRBV6-5	NA	TRBJ1-2	NA	TGTGCCAGCAGTTATGCCAGGGAAGGCTATGGCTACACCTTC	CASSYAREGYGYTF
TRBV6-5	NA	TRBJ1-2	TRBD1	TGTGCCAGCAGTTCATACAGGGGGCGCAGACTGAGCTTC	CASSSYRGRRLSF
TRBV4-1	NA	TRBJ1-1	NA	TGCGCCAGCAGCCAAGTTTCGGCAGATCAGAACACTGAAGCTTTCTTT	CASSQVSADQNTEAFF
TRBV2	NA	TRBJ2-2	NA	TGTGCCAGCAGTGTCACCGGGGAGCTGTTTTTT	CASSVTGELFF
TRBV5-5	NA	TRBJ2-7	NA	TGTGCCAGCAGATTGGGTCCAGGGAAGTACGAGCAGTACTTC	CASRLGPGKYEQYF
TRBV19	NA	TRBJ2-7	TRBD2	TGTGCCCCTCCGGGAGGGCCGTTAGAGCAGTACTTC	CAPPGGPLEQYF
TRBV6-5	NA	TRBJ1-6	NA	TGTGCCAGCAGTTCCCCCCAGGGACTATTAAATTCACCCCTCCACTTT	CASSSPQGLLNSPLHF
TRBV12-3/TRBV12-4	NA	TRBJ1-2	TRBD1	TGTGCCAGCAGTCCCAGGGGGTATGGCTACACCTTC	CASSPRGYGYTF
TRBV25-1	NA	TRBJ2-7	NA	TGTGCCAGCAGCCGGTCCGGGGCCTCCTACGAGCAGTACTTC	CASSRSGASYEQYF
TRBV7-6	NA	TRBJ1-3	NA	TGTGCCAGCAGCTTGGACACCACCTCTGGAAACACCATATATTTT	CASSLDTTSGNTIYF
TRBV3-1/TRBV3-2	NA	TRBJ2-7	NA	TGTGCCAGCAGCCAGGCGGGATACGAGCAGTACTTC	CASSQAGYEQYF
TRBV5-8	NA	TRBJ1-1	NA	TGTGCCAGCAGCTTGGATCAGGATGGGACTGAAGCTTTCTTT	CASSLDQDGTEAFF
TRBV12-3/TRBV12-4	NA	TRBJ1-2	NA	TGTGCCAGCAGTTTCCGGATTAACTATGGCTACACCTTC	CASSFRINYGYTF
TRBV5-1	NA	TRBJ2-7	TRBD1	TGCGCCAGCAGCTTGCAGGGGGCGGTCTACGAGCAGTACTTC	CASSLQGAVYEQYF
TRBV7-3	NA	TRBJ1-5	NA	TGTGCCAGCAGCACAAATAACGGTCAGCCCCAGCATTTT	CASSTNNGQPQHF
TRBV5-1	once	TRBJ2-7	TRBD2	TGCGCCAGCAGCTTGACTAGCGGGAGCTACGAGCAGTACTTC	CASSLTSGSYEQYF
TRBV5-4	NA	TRBJ1-1	TRBD1	TGTGCCAGCAGCGGCGGGACAGGGGGCTACACTGAAGCTTTCTTT	CASSGGTGGYTEAFF
TRBV15	NA	TRBJ2-7	NA	TGTGCCACCAGCAGAGCGGGTAGCGGTATGTACGAGCAGTACTTC	CATSRAGSGMYEQYF
TRBV7-2	NA	TRBJ1-1	NA	TGTGCAGTTCGAGAGAACACTGAAGCTTTCTTT	CAVRENTEAFF
TRBV27	once	TRBJ2-2	NA	TGTGCCAGCAGTTTATCCAGGGTCTCGGGGGAGCTGTTTTTT	CASSLSRVSGELFF
TRBV11-1	NA	TRBJ2-7	NA	TGTGCCAGCAGCTCCCGACGGATATACGAGCAGTACTTC	CASSSRRIYEQYF
TRBV30	NA	TRBJ2-7	NA	TGTGCCTGGAGGCCCTCCCGACAGGCCCCGGGGGAGCAGTACTTC	CAWRPSRQAPGEQYF
TRBV7-8	NA	TRBJ2-7	NA	TGTGCCAGCAGCTTAGGCGATGGCGAGCAGTACTTC	CASSLGDGEQYF
TRBV7-9	once	TRBJ1-1	NA	TGTGCCAGCAGCTTAGTTTCGGGGGCTAACACTGAAGCTTTCTTT	CASSLVSGANTEAFF
TRBV6-1	once	TRBJ2-5	TRBD2	TGTGCCAGCAGTGAATGGCTATCGGGAGGGGCCGAAGAGACCCAGTACTTC	CASSEWLSGGAEETQYF
TRBV29-1	NA	TRBJ1-1	TRBD1	TGCAGCGTTGCTAGGACAGGGGTGGCTTTCTTT	CSVARTGVAFF
TRBV6-2/TRBV6-3	NA	TRBJ2-5	NA	TGTGCCAGCAGTTTCACCGGGACGGGACAAGAGACCCAGTACTTC	CASSFTGTGQETQYF
TRBV4-2	NA	TRBJ1-5	NA	TGTGCCAGCAGCCAAGATGGGTTCGTGTGGAATCAGCCCCAGCATTTT	CASSQDGFVWNQPQHF
TRBV5-1	once	TRBJ1-3	TRBD1	TGCGCCAGCAGCTTGGCGGGACAGGGAAACACCATATATTTT	CASSLAGQGNTIYF
TRBV2	NA	TRBJ1-2	NA	TGTGCCAGCAGTGTTGACAGAAGAGGATATGGCTACACCTTC	CASSVDRRGYGYTF
TRBV6-5	NA	TRBJ2-3	TRBD2	TGTGCCAGCAACCAACTAGCGGGGAGCACAGATACGCAGTATTTT	CASNQLAGSTDTQYF